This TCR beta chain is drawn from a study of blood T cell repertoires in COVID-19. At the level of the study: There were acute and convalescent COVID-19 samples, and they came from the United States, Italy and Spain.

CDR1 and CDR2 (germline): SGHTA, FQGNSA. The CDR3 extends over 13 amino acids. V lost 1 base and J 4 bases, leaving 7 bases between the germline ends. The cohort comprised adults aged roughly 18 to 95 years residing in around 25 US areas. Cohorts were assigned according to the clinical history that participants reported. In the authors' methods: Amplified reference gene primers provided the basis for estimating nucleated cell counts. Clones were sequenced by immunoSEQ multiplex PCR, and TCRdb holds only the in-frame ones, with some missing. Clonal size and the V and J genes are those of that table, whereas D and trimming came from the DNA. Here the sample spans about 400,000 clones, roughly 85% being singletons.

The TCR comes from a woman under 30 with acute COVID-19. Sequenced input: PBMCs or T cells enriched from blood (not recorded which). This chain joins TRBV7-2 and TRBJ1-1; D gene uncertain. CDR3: CASSLGGSTEAFF. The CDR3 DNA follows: TGTGCCAGCAGCTTAGGAGGGAGCACTGAAGCTTTCTTT. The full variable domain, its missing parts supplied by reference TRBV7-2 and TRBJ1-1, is GAGVSQSPSNKVTEKGKDVELRCDPISGHTALYWYRQSLGQGLEFLIYFQGNSAPDKSGLPSDRFSAERTGGSVSTLTIQRTQQEDSAVYLCASSLGGSTEAFFGQGTRLTVV.